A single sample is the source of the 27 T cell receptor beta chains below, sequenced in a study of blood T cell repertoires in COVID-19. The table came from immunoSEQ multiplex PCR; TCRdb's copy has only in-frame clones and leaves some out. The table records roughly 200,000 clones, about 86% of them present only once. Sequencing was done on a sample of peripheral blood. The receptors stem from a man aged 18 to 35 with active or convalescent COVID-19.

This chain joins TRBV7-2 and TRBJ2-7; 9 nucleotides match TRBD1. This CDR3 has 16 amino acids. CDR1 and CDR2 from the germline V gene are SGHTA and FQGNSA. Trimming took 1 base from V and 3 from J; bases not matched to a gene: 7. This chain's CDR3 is CASSLVGTGLGYEQYF. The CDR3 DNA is TGTGCCAGCAGCTTAGTCGGGACAGGGCTCGGCTACGAGCAGTACTTC.

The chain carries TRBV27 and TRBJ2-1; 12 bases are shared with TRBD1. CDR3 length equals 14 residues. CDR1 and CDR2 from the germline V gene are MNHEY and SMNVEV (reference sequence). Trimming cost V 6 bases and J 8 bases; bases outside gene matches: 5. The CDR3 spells CASRGTGGIYEQFF. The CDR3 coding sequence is TGTGCCAGCAGGGGGACAGGGGGCATCTATGAGCAGTTCTTC.

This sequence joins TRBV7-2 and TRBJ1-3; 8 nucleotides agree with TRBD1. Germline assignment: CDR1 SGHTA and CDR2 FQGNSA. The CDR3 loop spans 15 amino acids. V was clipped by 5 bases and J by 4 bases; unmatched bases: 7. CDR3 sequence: CASSPDRGKGNTIYF. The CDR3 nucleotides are TGTGCCAGCAGCCCTGACAGGGGAAAAGGAAACACCATATATTTT. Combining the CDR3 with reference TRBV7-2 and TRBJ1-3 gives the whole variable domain GAGVSQSPSNKVTEKGKDVELRCDPISGHTALYWYRQSLGQGLEFLIYFQGNSAPDKSGLPSDRFSAERTGGSVSTLTIQRTQQEDSAVYLCASSPDRGKGNTIYFGEGSWLTVV.

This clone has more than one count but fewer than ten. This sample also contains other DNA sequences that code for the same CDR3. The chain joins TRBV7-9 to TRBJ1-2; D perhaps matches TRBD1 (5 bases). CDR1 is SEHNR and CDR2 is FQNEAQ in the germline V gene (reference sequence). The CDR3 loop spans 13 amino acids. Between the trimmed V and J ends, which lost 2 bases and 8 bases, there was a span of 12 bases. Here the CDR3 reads CASSLPQGYGYTF. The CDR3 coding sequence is TGTGCCAGCAGCTTACCCCAGGGTTACGGCTACACCTTC.

The CDR3 region is CAWSGGGKAFF. CDR3 DNA sequence: TGTGCCTGGAGTGGGGGCGGGAAGGCTTTCTTT. The chain uses TRBV30 and TRBJ1-1; a weak D match, TRBD1 (5 bases). CDR3 length: 11 residues. Germline V gene lookup returns CDR1 GTSNPN and CDR2 SVGIG (reference sequence). V dropped 1 base and J dropped 11 bases, with 11 bases sitting between them.

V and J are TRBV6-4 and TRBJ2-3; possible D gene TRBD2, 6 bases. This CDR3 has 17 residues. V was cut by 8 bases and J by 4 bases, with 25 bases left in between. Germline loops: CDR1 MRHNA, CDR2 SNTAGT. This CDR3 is CASGIPERGSDSDTQYF. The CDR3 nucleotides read TGTGCCAGCGGAATCCCCGAACGGGGGTCAGATTCAGATACGCAGTATTTT.

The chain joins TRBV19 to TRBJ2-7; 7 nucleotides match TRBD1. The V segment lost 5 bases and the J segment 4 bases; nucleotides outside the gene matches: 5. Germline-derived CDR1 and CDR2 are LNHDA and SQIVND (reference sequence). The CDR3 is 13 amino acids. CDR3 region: CASSWARGYEQYF. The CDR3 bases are TGTGCCAGTAGTTGGGCCAGGGGGTACGAGCAGTACTTC.

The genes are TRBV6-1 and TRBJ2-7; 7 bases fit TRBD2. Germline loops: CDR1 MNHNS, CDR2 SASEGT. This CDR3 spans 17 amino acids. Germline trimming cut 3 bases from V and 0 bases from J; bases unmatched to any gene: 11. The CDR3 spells CASSEGLAEVSSYEQYF. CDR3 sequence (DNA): TGTGCCAGCAGTGAGGGGCTAGCGGAGGTAAGCTCCTACGAGCAGTACTTC.

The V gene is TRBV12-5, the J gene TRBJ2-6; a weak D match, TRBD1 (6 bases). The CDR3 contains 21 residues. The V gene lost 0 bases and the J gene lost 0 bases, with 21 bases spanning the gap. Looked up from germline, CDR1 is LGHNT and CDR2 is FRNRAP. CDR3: CASGLVARWDIGFSGANVLTF. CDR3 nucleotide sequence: TGTGCTAGTGGTTTGGTAGCTAGATGGGACATTGGTTTCTCTGGGGCCAACGTCCTGACTTTC.

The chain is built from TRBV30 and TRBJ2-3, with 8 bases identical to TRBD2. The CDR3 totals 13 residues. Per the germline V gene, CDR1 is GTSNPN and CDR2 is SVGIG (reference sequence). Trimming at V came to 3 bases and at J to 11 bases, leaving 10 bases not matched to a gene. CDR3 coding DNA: TGTGCCTGGAGACTAGCGGAGGAACTTAGGCAGTATTTT. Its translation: CAWRLAEELRQYF.

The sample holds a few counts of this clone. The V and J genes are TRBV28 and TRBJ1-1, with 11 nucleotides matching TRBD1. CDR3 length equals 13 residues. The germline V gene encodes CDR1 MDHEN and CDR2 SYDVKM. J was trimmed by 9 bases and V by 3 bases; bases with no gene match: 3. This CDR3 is CASSLGQGVKAFF. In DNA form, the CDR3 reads TGTGCCAGCAGTTTGGGACAGGGGGTCAAAGCTTTCTTT.

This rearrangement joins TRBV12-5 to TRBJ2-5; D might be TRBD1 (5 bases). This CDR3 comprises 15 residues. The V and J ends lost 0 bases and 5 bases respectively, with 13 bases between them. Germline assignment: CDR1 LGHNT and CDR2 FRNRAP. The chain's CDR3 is CASGLVLSGLETQYF. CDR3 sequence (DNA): TGTGCTAGTGGTTTGGTCCTCTCAGGGCTGGAGACCCAGTACTTC.

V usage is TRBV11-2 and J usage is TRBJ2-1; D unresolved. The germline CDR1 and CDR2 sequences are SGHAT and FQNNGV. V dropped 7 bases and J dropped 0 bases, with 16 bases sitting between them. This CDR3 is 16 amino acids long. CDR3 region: CASNPHVVASYNEQFF. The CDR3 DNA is TGTGCCAGCAACCCTCATGTGGTAGCCTCCTACAATGAGCAGTTCTTC.

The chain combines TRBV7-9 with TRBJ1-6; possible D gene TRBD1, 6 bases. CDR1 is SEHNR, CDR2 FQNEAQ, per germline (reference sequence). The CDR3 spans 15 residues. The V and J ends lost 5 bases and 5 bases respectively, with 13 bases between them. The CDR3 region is CASSPGAVDNSPLHF. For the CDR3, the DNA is TGTGCCAGCAGCCCAGGGGCCGTGGATAATTCACCCCTCCACTTT. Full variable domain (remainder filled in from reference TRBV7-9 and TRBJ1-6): DTGVSQNPRHKITKRGQNVTFRCDPISEHNRLYWYRQTLGQGPEFLTYFQNEAQLEKSRLLSDRFSAERPKGSFSTLEIQRTEQGDSAMYLCASSPGAVDNSPLHFGNGTRLTVT.

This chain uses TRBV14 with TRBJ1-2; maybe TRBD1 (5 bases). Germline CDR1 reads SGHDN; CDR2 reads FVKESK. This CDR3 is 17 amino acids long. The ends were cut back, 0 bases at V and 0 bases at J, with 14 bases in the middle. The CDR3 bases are TGTGCCAGCAGCCAAGATGTAGGGGTATTCCCTAACTATGGCTACACCTTC. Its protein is CASSQDVGVFPNYGYTF.

The CDR3 region has the DNA TGTGCCAGCAGCCCGACCACTCCGGGACAGGAAACCTACGAGCAGTACTTC. Residues: CASSPTTPGQETYEQYF. The V gene is TRBV7-9, the J gene TRBJ2-7; TRBD1 aligns across 8 bases. Per the germline V gene, CDR1 is SEHNR and CDR2 is FQNEAQ (reference sequence). Trimming took 5 bases from V and 2 from J; bases not matched to a gene: 14. The length of the CDR3 is 17 residues.

CDR3 protein: CASSPTNGDEQFF. CDR3 nucleotide sequence: TGCGCCAGCAGCCCCACCAACGGGGATGAGCAGTTCTTC. The gene calls are TRBV4-1 and TRBJ2-1; tentatively, D is TRBD2 (5 bases). The V end was cut by 4 bases, the J end by 8 bases, with 12 bases between. This CDR3 is 13 amino acids long. CDR1 is MGHRA and CDR2 is YSYEKL in the germline V gene.

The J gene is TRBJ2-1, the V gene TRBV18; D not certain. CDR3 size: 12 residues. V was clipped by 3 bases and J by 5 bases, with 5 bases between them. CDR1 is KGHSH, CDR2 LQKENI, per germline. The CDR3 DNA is TGTGCCAGCTCACCCCCTAACAATGAGCAGTTCTTC. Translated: CASSPPNNEQFF.

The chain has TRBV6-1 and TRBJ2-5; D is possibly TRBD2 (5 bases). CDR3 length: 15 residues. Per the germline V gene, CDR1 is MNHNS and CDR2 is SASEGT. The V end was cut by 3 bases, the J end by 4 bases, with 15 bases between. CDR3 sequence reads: CASSDGGLGRETQYF. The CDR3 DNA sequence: TGTGCCAGCAGTGATGGCGGGTTGGGGAGAGAGACCCAGTACTTC.

The CDR3 reads CAWSVLQGGTIYF. The CDR3 region has the DNA TGTGCCTGGAGTGTACTTCAGGGGGGCACCATATATTTT. This chain joins TRBV30 and TRBJ1-3, with TRBD1 matching over 7 bases. J was trimmed by 9 bases and V by 0 bases; bases with no gene match: 5. CDR1 is GTSNPN and CDR2 is SVGIG in the germline V gene (reference sequence). This CDR3 is 13 amino acids long.

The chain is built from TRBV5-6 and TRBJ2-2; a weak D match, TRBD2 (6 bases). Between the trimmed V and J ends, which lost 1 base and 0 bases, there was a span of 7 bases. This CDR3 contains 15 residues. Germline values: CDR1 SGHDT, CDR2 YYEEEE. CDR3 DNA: TGTGCCAGCAGCTTGCCGGGAGCGAACACCGGGGAGCTGTTTTTT. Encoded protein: CASSLPGANTGELFF.

In nucleotides, the CDR3 is TGTGCCAGCAGCTTAGTGCCCAGGGGTTCGGCCACTGAAGCTTTCTTT. Its protein is CASSLVPRGSATEAFF. The rearrangement uses TRBV11-3 and TRBJ1-1; tentatively, D is TRBD1 (6 bases). The ends were cut back, 1 base at V and 4 bases at J, with 16 bases in the middle. The CDR3 totals 16 residues. In germline, CDR1 is SGHNT, CDR2 YENEEA.

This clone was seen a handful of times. The CDR3: CATSANSNQPQHF. In DNA form, the CDR3 reads TGTGCCACCAGTGCAAATAGCAATCAGCCCCAGCATTTT. The V and J genes are TRBV24-1 and TRBJ1-5; unclear D gene. The germline V and J ends were trimmed by 5 bases and 0 bases, with 4 bases remaining between them. CDR1 is KGHDR and CDR2 is SFDVKD in the germline V gene. CDR3 size: 13 residues.

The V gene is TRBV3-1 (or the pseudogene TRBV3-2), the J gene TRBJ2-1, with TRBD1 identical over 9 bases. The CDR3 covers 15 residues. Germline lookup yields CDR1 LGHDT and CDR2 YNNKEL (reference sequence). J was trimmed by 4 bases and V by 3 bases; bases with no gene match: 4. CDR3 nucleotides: TGTGCCAGCAGCCATGCGGACAGGGGATACAATGAGCAGTTCTTC. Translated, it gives CASSHADRGYNEQFF.

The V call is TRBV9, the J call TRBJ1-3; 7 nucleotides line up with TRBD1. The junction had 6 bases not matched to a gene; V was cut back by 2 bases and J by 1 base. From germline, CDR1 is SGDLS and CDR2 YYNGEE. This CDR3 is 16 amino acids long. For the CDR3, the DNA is TGTGCCAGCAGCGTTTGGGACAGCGTATCTGGAAACACCATATATTTT. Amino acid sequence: CASSVWDSVSGNTIYF.

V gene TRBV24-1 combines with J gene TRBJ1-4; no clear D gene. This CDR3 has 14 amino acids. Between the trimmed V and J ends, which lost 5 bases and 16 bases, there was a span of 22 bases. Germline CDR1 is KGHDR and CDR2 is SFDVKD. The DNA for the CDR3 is TGTGCCACCAGTGGGCCGGCGCAGGATGAAAGACCGTTTTTT. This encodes CATSGPAQDERPFF.

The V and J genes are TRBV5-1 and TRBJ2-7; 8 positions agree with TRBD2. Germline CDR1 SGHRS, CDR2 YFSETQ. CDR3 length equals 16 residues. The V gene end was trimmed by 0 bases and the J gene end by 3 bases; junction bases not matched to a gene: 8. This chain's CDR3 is CASSLAGTRSLYEQYF. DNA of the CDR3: TGCGCCAGCAGCTTGGCCGGGACTAGATCTCTCTACGAGCAGTACTTC.